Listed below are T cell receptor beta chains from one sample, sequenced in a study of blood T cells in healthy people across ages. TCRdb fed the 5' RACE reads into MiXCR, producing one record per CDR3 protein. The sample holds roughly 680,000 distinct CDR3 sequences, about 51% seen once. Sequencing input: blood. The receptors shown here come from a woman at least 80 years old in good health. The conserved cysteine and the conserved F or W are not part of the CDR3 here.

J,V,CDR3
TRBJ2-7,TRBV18,ASSYKGQAAYEQY
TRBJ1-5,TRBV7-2,AGSLEAVRTQH
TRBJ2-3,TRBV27,ASSLAHRLALDTQY
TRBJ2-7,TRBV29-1,SGAIRGEQY
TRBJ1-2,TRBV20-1,SAGGTGRNYGYT
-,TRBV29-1,SVDRSMETQY
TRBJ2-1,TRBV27,ASSFGVSMDEQF
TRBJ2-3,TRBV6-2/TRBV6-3,ASSRPLTSTDTQY
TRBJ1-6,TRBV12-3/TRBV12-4,ASSLMANSPLH
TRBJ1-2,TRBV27,ASSVSANNYGYT
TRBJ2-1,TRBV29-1,SVAVGQGGNEQF
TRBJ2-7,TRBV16,ASSQPGTSSYEQY
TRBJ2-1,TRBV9,ASSVFSGGYNEQF
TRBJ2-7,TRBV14,ASSQVQYRAEQY
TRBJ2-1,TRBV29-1,SVLPTGVVLASYNEQF
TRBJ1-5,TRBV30,AWSGDFNQPQH
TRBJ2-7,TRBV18,ASSSGLAGVEQY
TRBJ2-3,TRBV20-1,SAHDFAASTDTQY
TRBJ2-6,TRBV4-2,ASSQDLNSGANVLT
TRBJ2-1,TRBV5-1,ASFSAGRNEQF
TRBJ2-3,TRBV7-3,ASSFDGNTDTQY
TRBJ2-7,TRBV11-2,ASTDRGAQQY
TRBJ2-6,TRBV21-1,ASRGTGEGSGANVLT
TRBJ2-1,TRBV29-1,SVDQGVPGNEQF
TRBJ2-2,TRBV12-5,ASGLTWDRGNTAELF
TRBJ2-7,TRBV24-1,ATSPGTSRPYEQY
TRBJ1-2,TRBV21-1,ASPDGGIDYGYT
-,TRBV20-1,SAREGGVYEQY
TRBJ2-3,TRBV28,ASRLDYPGKDTQY
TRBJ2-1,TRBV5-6,ASSWFGNEQF
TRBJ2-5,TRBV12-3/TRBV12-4,ASSLRSQGQETQY
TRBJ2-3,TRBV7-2,ASSLVGPGVSDTQY
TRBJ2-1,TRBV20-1,SARDRQGYNEQF
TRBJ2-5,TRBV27,ASRPMISPQETQY
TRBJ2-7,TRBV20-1,SASGQGVYEQY
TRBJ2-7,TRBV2,ASHQGGYEQY
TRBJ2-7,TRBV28,ASKERGTGSYEQY
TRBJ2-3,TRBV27,ASRPGTSKDTQY
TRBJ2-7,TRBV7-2,ASSLNAGRGYEQY
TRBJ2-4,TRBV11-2,ASTGNRASPY
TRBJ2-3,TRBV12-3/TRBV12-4,ASSLGKSAGTDTQY
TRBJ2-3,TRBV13,ASSLEEYNTQY
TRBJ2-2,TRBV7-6,ASSLVGEMGTGELF
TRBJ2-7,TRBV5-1,ASSLALAGVGYEQY
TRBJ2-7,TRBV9,ASSATANSHEQY